This T cell receptor (beta chain) was profiled in a study of T cell responses to AZD1222 COVID-19 vaccine. Overall study results and limits: Most donors were white British and more were female, and clonal diversity was possibly underestimated.

On this clone itself: Antigen specificity is unknown.

Generated by immunoSEQ multiplex PCR, the TCRdb table keeps only in-frame clones and is missing some. The profile shows about 150,000 clones, around 88% of them singletons. The clonotype comes from an adult who received the AZD1222 COVID-19 vaccine. The sequences come from peripheral blood, collected 28 days after the second AZD1222 dose.

The CDR3 is CSVSGQPQETQYF. The CDR3 DNA follows: TGCAGCGTCTCGGGACAGCCCCAAGAGACCCAGTACTTC. The genes are TRBV29-1 and TRBJ2-5; 7 nucleotides match TRBD1. V shed 6 bases and J 1 base; nucleotides not matched to a gene: 5. The CDR3 has 13 amino acids. Germline V gene data show CDR1 as SQVTM and CDR2 as ANQGSEA. The variable domain in full, completed from reference TRBV29-1 and TRBJ2-5, reads SAVISQKPSRDICQRGTSLTIQCQVDSQVTMMFWYRQQPGQSLTLIATANQGSEATYESGFVIDKFPISRPNLTFSTLTVSNMSPEDSSIYLCSVSGQPQETQYFGPGTRLLVL.